Following are 15 T cell receptor beta chains from one sample sequenced in a study of cytomegalovirus exposure and HLA in healthy donors. The protocol was immunoSEQ multiplex PCR, while the TCRdb copy is restricted to in-frame clones and leaves out a portion. This repertoire shows roughly 330,000 clones, 75% to 90% found once; its top ten account for 0.95% to 1.5%. Sequenced material: PBMCs. These TCRs come from a woman aged 25 to 39 in good health and CMV-seropositive.

There are a few counts of this clone. This chain links TRBV9 with TRBJ1-1, with 10 positions matching TRBD1. Germline assignment: CDR1 SGDLS and CDR2 YYNGEE. The CDR3 sequence is 16 residues long. With V trimmed by 4 bases and J by 0 bases, 6 bases remained unmatched. The CDR3 DNA sequence: TGTGCCAGCAGCATGGGACAGGGGATAATGAACACTGAAGCTTTCTTT. This gives the protein CASSMGQGIMNTEAFF.

The chain couples TRBV5-1 to TRBJ2-1; D may match TRBD1 or TRBD2 (5 bases each). The CDR3 extends over 13 amino acids. Germline CDR1 SGHRS, CDR2 YFSETQ. V was clipped by 0 bases and J by 10 bases, with 11 bases between them. The CDR3 is CASSLVVGDEQFF. Here the CDR3 DNA reads TGCGCCAGCAGCTTGGTGGTAGGGGACGAGCAGTTCTTC.

J is TRBJ2-7 and V is TRBV11-2; no clear D. Trimming took 3 bases from V and 2 from J, leaving 8 bases between them. The CDR3 spans 13 residues. CDR1 and CDR2 (germline): SGHAT, FQNNGV. The CDR3 spells CASSLDHTYEQYF. The CDR3, as DNA: TGTGCCAGCAGCTTGGACCATACCTACGAGCAGTACTTC.

The V and J genes are TRBV5-6 and TRBJ2-3; a possible D gene is TRBD2 (6 bases). This CDR3 spans 15 amino acids. Per the germline V gene, CDR1 is SGHDT and CDR2 is YYEEEE. V lost 4 bases and J 0 bases, leaving 12 bases between the germline ends. The CDR3 DNA reads as TGTGCCAGCAGCCCGGGGGTGGGGAGCACAGATACGCAGTATTTT. It codes for CASSPGVGSTDTQYF. Together with reference TRBV5-6 and TRBJ2-3, the CDR3 gives the full variable domain: DAGVTQSPTHLIKTRGQQVTLRCSPKSGHDTVSWYQQALGQGPQFIFQYYEEEERQRGNFPDRFSGHQFPNYSSELNVNALLLGDSALYLCASSPGVGSTDTQYFGPGTRLTVL.

This clone appeared once. This chain connects TRBV7-8 to TRBJ2-7, with TRBD2 matching 13 bases. The CDR3 extends over 15 amino acids. J was trimmed by 6 bases and V by 3 bases; bases with no gene match: 5. Germline-derived CDR1 and CDR2 are SGHVS and FQNEAQ. In nucleotides, the CDR3 is TGTGCCAGCAGCTTTGGACTAGCGGGAGAGTCCGAGCAGTACTTC. This codes for CASSFGLAGESEQYF.

The CDR3 nucleotides read TGTGCCAGCAGCTTGGCAGGGGTTAGCGGGGAGCTGTTTTTT. Protein sequence: CASSLAGVSGELFF. The chain combines TRBV5-4 with TRBJ2-2, with D maybe TRBD1 (6 bases). Germline lookup yields CDR1 SGHNT and CDR2 YYREEE (reference sequence). This CDR3 is 14 amino acids long. Trimming removed 0 bases from V and 7 bases from J, with 10 bases in between.

This sequence joins TRBV5-1 and TRBJ1-2, with 7 bases fitting TRBD1. The V segment lost 2 bases and the J segment 8 bases; nucleotides outside the gene matches: 9. Germline V CDR1 and CDR2: SGHRS, YFSETQ. The CDR3 contains 14 residues. The chain's CDR3 is CASSLRQGLGGYTF. The DNA of the CDR3 is TGCGCCAGCAGCTTACGACAGGGACTAGGGGGCTACACCTTC.

The rearrangement links TRBV19 to TRBJ1-5; D is ambiguous. This CDR3 contains 15 residues. The V and J ends lost 7 bases and 0 bases respectively, with 13 bases between them. Germline CDR1 reads LNHDA; CDR2 reads SQIVND (reference sequence). CDR3 sequence: CASKDQAYSNQPQHF. The CDR3 nucleotides are TGTGCCAGTAAGGACCAGGCTTATAGCAATCAGCCCCAGCATTTT.

The CDR3 loop reads CASSGREIGPNSPLHF. The CDR3 nucleotides read TGTGCCAGCAGTGGGAGGGAAATCGGGCCGAATTCACCCCTCCACTTT. The V call is TRBV6-1, the J call TRBJ1-6; D unclear. The CDR3 loop spans 16 amino acids. The V and J ends lost 4 bases and 7 bases respectively, with 17 bases between them. CDR1 and CDR2 from the germline V gene are MNHNS and SASEGT.

CDR3 nucleotide sequence: TGTGCCAGCAGCCAAGTAGCTGCTGGAGAGCAGTACTTC. Its protein is CASSQVAAGEQYF. The genes are TRBV14 and TRBJ2-7; D uncertain. The CDR3 has 13 amino acids. CDR1 SGHDN and CDR2 FVKESK come from the germline V gene. V lost 1 base to trimming and J lost 7 bases, with 11 bases between them. The full variable domain, its missing parts supplied by reference TRBV14 and TRBJ2-7, is EAGVTQFPSHSVIEKGQTVTLRCDPISGHDNLYWYRRVMGKEIKFLLHFVKESKQDESGMPNNRFLAERTGGTYSTLKVQPAELEDSGVYFCASSQVAAGEQYFGPGTRLTVT.

The CDR3 DNA follows: TGCAGCGTTGAATTGGCTATTAACTATGGCTACACCTTC. Its translation is CSVELAINYGYTF. The chain is built from TRBV29-1 and TRBJ1-2, with no clear D. The length of the CDR3 is 13 residues. Trimming took off 2 bases at V and 1 base at J, with 8 bases between the two ends. CDR1 and CDR2 from the germline V gene are SQVTM and ANQGSEA.

The chain links TRBV29-1 to TRBJ2-2; TRBD2 matches 8 bases. This CDR3 comprises 17 residues. J gave up 7 bases and V 6 bases, and 19 bases lay outside the gene matches. In germline, CDR1 is SQVTM, CDR2 ANQGSEA. DNA for the CDR3: TGCAGCGTCGTTGGACTAGCCGCTGCTGGGGGGAGCGGGGAGCTGTTTTTT. It specifies CSVVGLAAAGGSGELFF.

V gene TRBV30 combines with J gene TRBJ1-2; 7 bases agree with TRBD1. Germline CDR1 is GTSNPN and CDR2 is SVGIG (reference sequence). CDR3 size: 13 residues. Losses at the gene ends were 0 bases for V and 7 bases for J; bases not matched to a gene: 5. CDR3 sequence reads: CAWSVSGGLGYTF. As DNA, the CDR3 is TGTGCCTGGAGTGTATCAGGGGGTCTTGGCTACACCTTC.

CDR3 coding DNA: TGTGCCAGCAGCCTCACCGGAGGGGGCCTCTCCTACGAGCAGTACTTC. It specifies CASSLTGGGLSYEQYF. This chain joins TRBV28 and TRBJ2-7, with a possible D match to TRBD1 (7 bases). Trimming cost V 6 bases and J 0 bases, with 18 bases left between them. Per the germline V gene, CDR1 is MDHEN and CDR2 is SYDVKM. The CDR3 totals 16 residues.

J is TRBJ1-2 and V is TRBV28; TRBD1 is a possible D gene (5 bases). The CDR3 covers 16 residues. CDR1 is MDHEN and CDR2 is SYDVKM in the germline V gene. The V end was cut by 5 bases, the J end by 9 bases, with 25 bases between. In DNA form, the CDR3 reads TGTGCCAGCAGTACCCGGGGGGTACCCCTCGGGTATCGCTACACCTTC. It specifies CASSTRGVPLGYRYTF.